The subject of this entry is one T cell receptor (beta chain). The antigen is unknown. The sample belongs to a study of blood T cells in healthy people across ages. Study at large: About one barcoded beta molecule per two T cells was captured by template switching. Overall study findings and caveats: Without sorted subsets, naive and antigen-experienced compartments could not be conclusively compared.

PCR was performed a second time for roughly 7 to 12 cycles using a sample-barcoded 5' primer and a J-beta primer mix. TCRdb ran MiXCR on the 5' RACE reads and lists one entry per CDR3 protein. The sample lists about 830,000 distinct CDR3 sequences; 58% were seen once. V was cut by 5 bases and J by 0 bases, with 8 bases left in between. CDR3 size: 14 residues. The V gene's germline CDR1 is SEHNR and CDR2 FQNEAQ (reference sequence). This sequence was found in a man aged 30-40 years in good health. The J gene is TRBJ2-4, the V gene TRBV7-9; D is unresolved. The sample consisted of blood. In DNA, the CDR3 is TGTGCCAGCAGCCACGAGTTAGCCAAAAACATTCAGTACTTC. The encoded protein is CASSHELAKNIQYF.